The clone carrying this T cell receptor beta chain was seen more than once but under ten times. What it binds is unknown. The entry originates in a study of early T cells in non-severe SARS-CoV-2 infection. Study-level points and caveats: CD4 and private specificities were missed by VDJdb matching, which favored anti-spike CD8 responses.

Molecules of cDNA were individually given unique molecular identifiers that were attached to them. TCRdb reanalysed the 5' RACE reads using MiXCR and keeps one entry per CDR3 protein. The sample shows roughly 40,000 distinct CDR3 sequences, 5.5% to 6.5% of them seen only once. The receptor was isolated from an adult who was a healthcare worker with PCR-confirmed SARS-CoV-2 infection or an uninfected control (not recorded which). Sequencing used whole blood.

CDR3 coding DNA: TGTGCCTGGAGTTCTACAACGTCCAAGAAACAAGAGACCCAGTACTTC. Its translation is CAWSSTTSKKQETQYF. The chain employs TRBV30 and TRBJ2-5; D is ambiguous. Deletions cut 2 bases from V and 2 bases from J, with 18 bases between. Per the germline V gene, CDR1 is GTSNPN and CDR2 is SVGIG (reference sequence). The CDR3 is made up of 16 amino acids.